This T cell receptor beta chain was obtained from a study of early T cells in non-severe SARS-CoV-2 infection. About the research overall: Investigators sequenced bulk RNA drawn from unsorted whole blood, and chains remained unpaired.

Broader study findings: VDJdb-based annotation leaned toward anti-spike CD8 responses and missed private and CD4 specificities.

Separate cDNA molecules each had unique molecular identifiers attached to them. TCRdb called the 5' RACE reads again in MiXCR, with one record for every CDR3 protein. The sample shows roughly 88,000 distinct CDR3 sequences, roughly 15% of them seen only once. The CDR3 length is 21 residues. Germline assignment: CDR1 MNHEY and CDR2 SVGEGT. V shed 0 bases and J shed 2 bases, with 23 bases lying between them. The sample holds a few counts of this clonotype. Its specificity is not known. V and J are TRBV6-2 or TRBV6-3 and TRBJ1-6, with D hard to call. The source of this sequence is an adult who was a healthcare worker with PCR-confirmed SARS-CoV-2 infection or an uninfected control (not recorded which). Sequences were obtained from whole blood. CDR3 bases: TGTGCCAGCAGTTACTCGTACGTGCGGGGAAGGATCAGGACCTATAATTCACCCCTCCACTTT. Its protein product is CASSYSYVRGRIRTYNSPLHF.